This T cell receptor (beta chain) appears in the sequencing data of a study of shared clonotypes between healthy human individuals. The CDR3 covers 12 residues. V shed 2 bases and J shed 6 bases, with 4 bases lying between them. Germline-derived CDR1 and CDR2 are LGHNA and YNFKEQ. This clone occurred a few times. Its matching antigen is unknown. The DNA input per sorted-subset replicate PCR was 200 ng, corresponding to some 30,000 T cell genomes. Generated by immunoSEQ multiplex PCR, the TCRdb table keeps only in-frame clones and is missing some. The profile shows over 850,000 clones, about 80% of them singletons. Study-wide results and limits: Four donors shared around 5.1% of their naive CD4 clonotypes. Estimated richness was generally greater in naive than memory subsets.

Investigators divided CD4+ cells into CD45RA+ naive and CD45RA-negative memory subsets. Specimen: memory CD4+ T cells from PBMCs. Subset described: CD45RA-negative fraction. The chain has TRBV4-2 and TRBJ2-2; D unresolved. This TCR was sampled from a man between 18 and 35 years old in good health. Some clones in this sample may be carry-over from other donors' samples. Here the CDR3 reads CASSQRPGELFF. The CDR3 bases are TGTGCCAGCAGCCAACGTCCCGGGGAGCTGTTTTTT.